This entry describes one T cell receptor (beta chain). The data stem from a study of blood T cell repertoires in COVID-19. Overall study: Acute-phase and convalescent COVID-19 samples originated in the United States, Italy and Spain.

Using immunoSEQ multiplex PCR, the repertoire was profiled, and TCRdb retains in-frame clones only, with some absent. The sample has 140,000 to 150,000 clones; more than 80% are singletons. Residents of over 20 US areas, aged about 18 to 89 years, made up the participants. The sequencing input was PBMCs or T cells enriched from blood (not recorded which). This TCR was sampled from a man over 45 who had recovered from COVID-19.

CDR3 in amino acids: CASSLSAGAAEQYF. The CDR3 DNA follows: TGTGCCAGCAGCTTATCAGCGGGAGCCGCCGAGCAGTACTTC. The chain employs TRBV7-2 and TRBJ2-7, with TRBD2 matching 8 bases. Unmatched junction bases numbered 6, after V lost 2 bases and J lost 6 bases. Germline loops: CDR1 SGHTA, CDR2 FQGNSA. This CDR3 region has 14 residues.